This T cell receptor beta chain came from a study of shared clonotypes between healthy human individuals. Per the germline V gene, CDR1 is MNHEY and CDR2 is SVGAGI. V lost 0 bases and J lost 7, with 10 bases in between. CDR3 size: 15 residues. Here immunoSEQ multiplex PCR was the method, and the copy in TCRdb shows in-frame clones only, minus some. The repertoire holds some 2,000,000 clones, with about 94% as singletons. The sequence was obtained from a young man in good health. Sequencing used naive CD4+ T cells sorted from blood. The subset: CD45RA+ positively selected. The rearrangement joins TRBV6-5 to TRBJ1-6; D ambiguous. The CDR3 loop reads CASSYSPFPNSPLHF. The CDR3 DNA sequence: TGTGCCAGCAGTTACTCGCCATTTCCAAATTCACCCCTCCACTTT.